The present T cell receptor (beta chain) was sequenced within a study of graft-versus-host responses after intestinal transplantation (dated by TCRdb to the early 2020s). In terms of the full investigation: The transplants that recipients got were multivisceral, liver-intestinal, or isolated intestinal. All recipients received anti-thymocyte globulin induction followed by maintenance tacrolimus and steroids for approximately 3 years. After intestinal transplantation, graft-versus-host and host-versus-graft alloreactive T cell clones in the graft, circulation and bone marrow were tracked using bulk TCR-beta CDR3 sequencing. Alloreactive clones were identified by sequencing pre-transplant mixed lymphocyte reaction products and comparing these products with unstimulated pre-transplant donor and recipient T cells. A cohort of 24 intestinal transplant recipients, including one retransplant, was enrolled, and a few patients lacking pretransplant specimens were excluded. A peak of at least 4% donor T cells among recipient peripheral blood mononuclear cells was the definition used for donor T cell macrochimerism. Instead of going to the commercial service, samples from a few later patients were sequenced in-house on an Illumina MiSeq and processed with MiXCR.

Here is what the overall study found, with its caveats: Early after transplant, peak levels of circulating GvH clones were found to be associated with declines in HvG clones. The conclusions were limited by the relatively low number and heterogeneity of the intestinal transplant patients. GvH clones were found in recipient bone marrow, and some of the GvH clones appeared earlier in ileal mucosa or blood, which is consistent with an intestinal mucosal origin. High GvH to HvG T cell clonal ratios were observed in the allografts of patients with donor T cell macrochimerism.

Reading the label with the study, this specimen's time point is: cells obtained before transplantation from donor or recipient. CD3+CD4+ and CD3+CD8+ populations were FACS-sorted from unstimulated pre-transplant donor and recipient cells taken from spleen or lymph nodes. Libraries were prepared through the immunoSEQ multiplex PCR assay. In most patients, genomic DNA was isolated using the Qiagen DNeasy Blood and Tissue Kit and sent frozen to Adaptive Biotechnologies for TCR sequencing. For most patients, high-throughput TCR-beta CDR3 sequencing of genomic DNA was performed by Adaptive Biotechnologies. The published analysis was carried out like this. TCR sequencing data for some 17 patients were retrieved from Adaptive's ImmunoSEQ software; a few other patients were processed with MiXCR and VDJtools. To correct CD4 versus CD8 sorting errors, any sequence found in both subsets at a frequency ratio below 5:1 was removed. CDR3 nucleotide sequences shared between donor and recipient were removed because the origin of such sequences could not be assigned. Alloreactive clones required at least 2-fold expansion over unstimulated cells and minimum CFSE-low frequency of 0.002% (template counts) or 0.001% (read counts). Clones were considered mappable if detected in sequenced pre-transplant spleen, lymph node, or MLR CFSE-low populations of the donor or recipient. The cumulative frequency of alloreactive clones was calculated as a percentage of all sequences, weighted by copy number. Not all clones reach the TCRdb copy of this immuneACCESS table, which keeps in-frame sequences only. Checked studies attribute under half of the gap to unresolved V genes and leave the rest unexplained. That table is the source of V, J and clone size, and D and trimming were worked out from the DNA. The sample table records about 50,000 clones; around nine tenths of these occur just once. More than 2% of the sample belongs to the ten largest clones.

Inclusive of the bounding cysteine and phenylalanine, the CDR3 is 13 residues long. Left in the record is the CDR3 DNA by itself, 39 bases read in frame from the first base. V and J lose 5 bases and 8 bases, and a span of 15 bases separates them. For CDR1 and CDR2, the germline V gene lists MNHNS and SASEGT. In the case of this clone: The antigen this receptor binds is unknown. Base qualities are not recorded, but no much larger clone differs from it by a single base.

Specimen: unstimulated CD4+ T cells sorted from spleen or lymph node cells, collected before transplant. The chain joins TRBV6-1 to TRBJ1-1; a tentative D call is TRBD1 (5 bases match). The sequence derives from a human donor who was the organ donor for an intestinal transplant. Here the CDR3 is given as CASSLRRQLEAFF. The DNA is as follows: TGTGCCAGCAGTCTTAGGCGACAGCTAGAAGCTTTCTTT.